The 19 T cell receptor beta chains presented below share a single source sample, sequenced in a study of identical twins. TCRdb reanalysed the 5' RACE reads using MiXCR and keeps one entry per CDR3 protein. The sample has more than 650,000 distinct CDR3 sequences, 6% to 6.5% seen once. The sample comprised naive T cells sorted from blood. The source is a man younger than 35 in good health.

This clonotype was recorded a few times. This chain connects TRBV11-2 to TRBJ2-1; the D gene is possibly TRBD2 (5 bases). This CDR3 contains 17 residues. V shed 4 bases and J shed 0 bases, with 16 bases lying between them. CDR1 and CDR2 (germline): SGHAT, FQNNGV. CDR3 sequence: CASSWRYRESSYNEQFF. CDR3 sequence (DNA): TGTGCCAGCAGCTGGCGATATAGGGAGAGCTCCTACAATGAGCAGTTCTTC. Looking up the rest from reference TRBV11-2 and TRBJ2-1 gives the full variable domain: EAGVAQSPRYKIIEKRQSVAFWCNPISGHATLYWYQQILGQGPKLLIQFQNNGVVDDSQLPKDRFSAERLKGVDSTLKIQPAKLEDSAVYLCASSWRYRESSYNEQFFGPGTRLTVL.

Many counts were recorded for this clonotype. V is TRBV7-9 and J is TRBJ2-7; D remains unclear. CDR3 length equals 14 residues. Germline V lookup: CDR1 SEHNR, CDR2 FQNEAQ (reference sequence). Trimming stripped 2 bases from V and 3 bases from J, with 11 bases between. CDR3 DNA sequence: TGTGCCAGCAGCTTACTACAAGACCACTACGAGCAGTACTTC. Protein sequence: CASSLLQDHYEQYF.

This chain connects TRBV7-2 to TRBJ1-6; tentatively, D is TRBD1 (5 bases). Deletions cut 3 bases from V and 7 bases from J, with 10 bases between. CDR3 length: 14 residues. Germline V gene sequence: CDR1 SGHTA, CDR2 FQGNSA. The CDR3 here is CASSFDSSNSPLHF. In DNA form, the CDR3 reads TGTGCCAGCAGCTTTGACAGCTCGAATTCACCCCTCCACTTT.

This clonotype was recorded at least ten times. The chain employs TRBV29-1 and TRBJ2-1, with 8 bases fitting TRBD2. V shed 4 bases, J shed 4 bases, and the junction held 9 bases outside the gene matches. CDR3 length equals 15 residues. The V gene's germline CDR1 is SQVTM and CDR2 ANQGSEA. CDR3 sequence: CSVGDSGTGYNEQFF. CDR3 bases: TGCAGCGTTGGGGATAGCGGGACCGGATACAATGAGCAGTTCTTC.

This clonotype has at least ten counts. This rearrangement joins TRBV12-3 or TRBV12-4 to TRBJ1-5; no clear D gene. Trimming took off 5 bases at V and 4 bases at J, with 15 bases between the two ends. This CDR3 is 15 amino acids long. The CDR3 region is CASSPHLGANQPQHF. CDR3 bases: TGTGCCAGCAGTCCCCATCTGGGAGCGAATCAGCCCCAGCATTTT.

A few counts support this clonotype. V is TRBV15 and J is TRBJ1-5, with 7 bases aligning to TRBD1. The V segment lost 5 bases and the J segment 7 bases; nucleotides outside the gene matches: 11. Germline values: CDR1 LNHNV, CDR2 YYDKDF (reference sequence). The CDR3 loop spans 15 amino acids. CDR3 DNA sequence: TGTGCCACCAGCGGAATCCACAGGGGCGGGCAGCCCCAGCATTTT. This encodes CATSGIHRGGQPQHF.

This clonotype was detected ten times or more. V and J are TRBV29-1 and TRBJ2-2; D may correspond to TRBD1 or TRBD2 (5 bases each). The CDR3 loop spans 14 amino acids. With 7 bases removed from V and 4 bases from J, the gap between germline ends came to 16 bases. CDR1 is SQVTM, CDR2 ANQGSEA, per germline. CDR3 sequence (DNA): TGCAGCGCCAACCGGGGCCGTCTCACCGGGGAGCTGTTTTTT. Amino acid sequence: CSANRGRLTGELFF.

In its sample, this clonotype was seen a few times. This chain connects TRBV3-1 to TRBJ2-1, with 7 bases that match TRBD2. There are 12 residues in the CDR3. Germline V gives CDR1 LGHDT, CDR2 YNNKEL (reference sequence). With V trimmed by 3 bases and J by 9 bases, 2 bases remained unmatched. The CDR3 reads CASSQGRAEQFF. Here the CDR3 DNA reads TGTGCCAGCAGCCAGGGGAGGGCTGAGCAGTTCTTC.

This clonotype was recorded a few times. The chain carries TRBV20-1 and TRBJ2-3; TRBD1 agrees at 10 bases. Germline CDR1 is DFQATT and CDR2 is SNEGSKA (reference sequence). The CDR3 covers 14 residues. V shed 3 bases and J 5 bases; nucleotides not matched to a gene: 5. The CDR3, as DNA: TGCAGTGCTAGGATGGGACAGGGGAAAGATACGCAGTATTTT. This gives the protein CSARMGQGKDTQYF.

V gene TRBV20-1 combines with J gene TRBJ2-1, with 8 bases matching TRBD1. J lost 8 bases, V lost 4 bases, and 10 bases had no gene match. CDR1 and CDR2 from the germline V gene are DFQATT and SNEGSKA (reference sequence). The CDR3 loop spans 14 amino acids. The CDR3 protein is CSAMDRAMAHEQFF. The CDR3 coding sequence is TGCAGTGCTATGGACAGGGCAATGGCCCATGAGCAGTTCTTC.

The V and J genes are TRBV2 and TRBJ1-5; D might be TRBD1 (6 bases). The CDR3 runs to 16 residues. Germline values: CDR1 SNHLY, CDR2 FYNNEI. Trimming stripped 6 bases from V and 3 bases from J, with 18 bases between. The DNA of the CDR3 is TGTGCCAGCAGATCCGGGGGCGACGTCGTCAATCAGCCCCAGCATTTT. Protein sequence: CASRSGGDVVNQPQHF.

This clonotype was picked up many times. The chain uses TRBV29-1 and TRBJ1-2; TRBD1 aligns across 7 bases. With 4 bases clipped from V and 2 bases from J, the junction kept 10 bases outside the gene matches. Germline V gives CDR1 SQVTM, CDR2 ANQGSEA. The length of the CDR3 is 15 residues. The CDR3 region is CSVAFPGTANYGYTF. The CDR3 DNA reads TGCAGCGTTGCTTTCCCGGGGACAGCGAACTATGGCTACACCTTC.

In its sample, this clonotype was seen a few times. The chain recombines TRBV11-1 with TRBJ2-2; D ambiguous. Germline loops: CDR1 SGHAT, CDR2 FQDESV (reference sequence). Deletions cut 5 bases from V and 5 bases from J, with 18 bases between. There are 16 residues in the CDR3. The chain's CDR3 is CASSHYPERRTGELFF. The CDR3 DNA reads TGTGCCAGCAGCCACTATCCGGAGAGGCGGACCGGGGAGCTGTTTTTT.

This clonotype has a count of ten or more. The rearrangement links TRBV29-1 to TRBJ2-1; TRBD1 agrees at 10 bases. This CDR3 spans 15 amino acids. V was pared by 3 bases and J by 9 bases, with 11 bases of the junction left unmatched. Germline assignment: CDR1 SQVTM and CDR2 ANQGSEA. The CDR3 region has the DNA TGCAGCGTTGACGCCCCGGGACAGGGGTTCAGTGAGCAGTTCTTC. This sequence encodes CSVDAPGQGFSEQFF.

This clonotype has just a few counts. The genes are TRBV5-1 and TRBJ2-7; 9 positions agree with TRBD2. V was clipped by 2 bases and J by 0 bases; unmatched bases: 3. The CDR3 covers 15 residues. In germline, CDR1 is SGHRS, CDR2 YFSETQ. CDR3 amino acids: CASSFRTSDSYEQYV. The CDR3 nucleotides read TGCGCCAGCAGCTTTAGGACTAGCGACTCCTACGAGCAGTACGTC.

This clonotype was found many times. V and J are TRBV24-1 and TRBJ1-5; 9 bases map to TRBD1. V shed 3 bases, J shed 6 bases, and the junction held 8 bases outside the gene matches. The CDR3 totals 16 residues. CDR1 KGHDR and CDR2 SFDVKD come from the germline V gene. DNA for the CDR3: TGTGCCACCAGTGATGCCGGGACAGGGTCGGGTCAGCCCCAGCATTTT. Amino acid sequence: CATSDAGTGSGQPQHF.

This clonotype was counted a few times. The CDR3 protein is CASSFARVAGNTIYF. The CDR3 DNA is TGTGCCAGCAGTTTTGCCAGGGTCGCTGGAAACACCATATATTTT. The chain uses TRBV7-9 and TRBJ1-3, with a weak D call TRBD1 (5 bases). CDR3 length: 15 amino acids. V dropped 6 bases and J dropped 2 bases, with 14 bases sitting between them. The V gene's germline CDR1 is SEHNR and CDR2 FQNEAQ (reference sequence).

This clonotype was observed a few times. V is TRBV27 and J is TRBJ2-2; 7 bases are shared with TRBD1. Per germline, CDR1 MNHEY and CDR2 SMNVEV (reference sequence). The J segment lost 10 bases and the V segment lost 6 bases, leaving 5 bases of the junction unmatched. The CDR3 totals 12 residues. The CDR3 bases are TGTGCCAGCAGAAAGACAGGGATGGAGCTGTTTTTT. This gives the protein CASRKTGMELFF.

V and J are TRBV20-1 and TRBJ1-2; D unresolved. Germline loops: CDR1 DFQATT, CDR2 SNEGSKA (reference sequence). Trimming took 6 bases from V and 8 from J, leaving 7 bases between them. This CDR3 has 9 residues. CDR3 protein: CSALLGYTF. The CDR3 DNA reads as TGCAGTGCCCTGCTAGGCTACACCTTC.